This T cell receptor (beta chain) derives from a study of T cell responses to AZD1222 COVID-19 vaccine. Whole-study context: Analyses pooled second doses at about 4 or about 12 weeks. Whole-study findings and limits: Two AZD1222 administrations were followed by greater Spike-specific TCR breadth and depth. Sampled repertoires all dated from after the peak T cell response. Most donors were white British, females outnumbered males, and clonal diversity was possibly underestimated.

Germline-derived CDR1 and CDR2 are MDHEN and SYDVKM. The V end lost 6 bases, the J end lost 6 bases, and 15 bases lay between the germline ends. CDR3 length equals 14 residues. The data were produced by immunoSEQ multiplex PCR, yet TCRdb's version contains in-frame clones alone and is incomplete. The table records 55,000 to 85,000 clones, 80% to 85% of them present only once. This clone is medium-sized by share. The antigen remains undetermined. Sequencing used peripheral blood, obtained on day 0 of AZD1222 vaccination. The sequence derives from an adult in good health. The chain employs TRBV28 and TRBJ1-5; D unresolved. The CDR3 reads CASRSGQTRQPQHF. For the CDR3, the DNA is TGTGCCAGCAGGTCGGGTCAGACCCGTCAGCCCCAGCATTTT.